These 17 T cell receptor beta chains were all obtained from the same sample, sequenced in a study of T cell responses to AZD1222 COVID-19 vaccine. The assay was immunoSEQ multiplex PCR, and TCRdb's table has in-frame clones only and misses some. The sample gives about 140,000 clones, around 90% of which show up once; around 3% is in the top ten. The sample here was peripheral blood, taken on day 0 of AZD1222 vaccination. The receptors were gathered from an adult in good health.

The rearrangement joins TRBV3-1 (or the pseudogene TRBV3-2) to TRBJ1-1; D not certain. Trimming pared 5 bases from V and 3 bases from J, leaving 10 bases between. Germline loops: CDR1 LGHDT, CDR2 YNNKEL (reference sequence). The CDR3 extends over 13 amino acids. DNA of the CDR3: TGTGCCAGCAGCGGAGGGTTGGACACTGAAGCTTTCTTT. Encoded protein: CASSGGLDTEAFF.

In DNA, the CDR3 is TGTGCCAGCAGCAGGAGGACCGGGACTCGAACCTACGAGCAGTACTTC. The encoded protein is CASSRRTGTRTYEQYF. This chain uses TRBV6-2 or TRBV6-3 with TRBJ2-7; tentative D call: TRBD2 (6 bases). The V gene's germline CDR1 is MNHEY and CDR2 SVGEGT. The CDR3 length is 16 residues. V was trimmed by 6 bases and J by 2 bases, leaving 20 bases between them.

This clone is deemed medium-sized (0.01 to 0.1%). J is TRBJ1-4 and V is TRBV6-5, with D hard to call. V gave up 0 bases and J gave up 8 bases, with 10 bases separating them. The V gene's germline CDR1 is MNHEY and CDR2 SVGAGI. This CDR3 is built from 14 residues. The CDR3 coding sequence is TGTGCCAGCAGTTACTCGGTGCGTGGCGAAAAACTGTTTTTT. Amino acids: CASSYSVRGEKLFF.

This clone was counted once. This chain links TRBV2 with TRBJ1-4; D gene unclear. Trimming took off 2 bases at V and 10 bases at J, with 8 bases between the two ends. Germline lookup yields CDR1 SNHLY and CDR2 FYNNEI. There are 12 residues in the CDR3. The CDR3 is CASSENPPKLFF. The DNA of the CDR3 is TGTGCCAGCAGTGAAAATCCCCCAAAACTGTTTTTT.

V gene TRBV19 combines with J gene TRBJ2-3; 8 bases map to TRBD1. Germline V gene lookup returns CDR1 LNHDA and CDR2 SQIVND (reference sequence). Trimming cost V 5 bases and J 1 base; bases outside gene matches: 5. The CDR3 covers 15 residues. The CDR3: CASSPTGEGTDTQYF. The CDR3 DNA follows: TGTGCCAGTAGTCCGACAGGGGAAGGCACAGATACGCAGTATTTT.

The chain has TRBV5-1 and TRBJ1-6, with D perhaps TRBD1 (5 bases). The CDR3 is 14 amino acids. The V and J ends lost 5 bases and 5 bases respectively, with 11 bases between them. The V gene's germline CDR1 is SGHRS and CDR2 YFSETQ. CDR3 sequence (DNA): TGCGCCAGCAGTCCGGGACGGCATAATTCACCCCTCCACTTT. Its translation is CASSPGRHNSPLHF.

The genes are TRBV7-6 and TRBJ2-5, with D uncertain. This CDR3 is 11 amino acids long. Germline values: CDR1 SGHVS, CDR2 FNYEAQ. Deletions cut 5 bases from V and 9 bases from J, with 10 bases between. The CDR3 is CASSQNRAQYF. As DNA, the CDR3 is TGTGCCAGCAGCCAAAATCGAGCCCAGTACTTC.

This chain links TRBV19 with TRBJ2-7; the match to TRBD2 covers 9 bases. The germline V gene has CDR1 LNHDA and CDR2 SQIVND (reference sequence). This CDR3 has 15 amino acids. Trimming cost V 4 bases and J 4 bases; bases outside gene matches: 8. CDR3 protein: CASSKVAGEGYEQYF. The CDR3 nucleotides are TGTGCCAGTAGTAAGGTAGCGGGAGAGGGGTACGAGCAGTACTTC.

The V gene is TRBV7-9, the J gene TRBJ1-1; 7 bases map to TRBD1. This CDR3 contains 14 residues. Germline values: CDR1 SEHNR, CDR2 FQNEAQ (reference sequence). V lost 5 bases to trimming and J lost 5 bases; unmatched junction nucleotides: 8. CDR3 nucleotides: TGTGCCAGCAGCCCGACGACAGGGCGAACTGAAGCTTTCTTT. Translation: CASSPTTGRTEAFF.

Comment on this clone: This same CDR3 is encoded by further DNA sequences in the sample. The CDR3 DNA sequence: TGTGCCACCAGCAGAGGTGGGGGGTCCTACGAGCAGTACTTC. Amino acids: CATSRGGGSYEQYF. The rearrangement joins TRBV15 to TRBJ2-7; D possibly corresponds to TRBD2 (6 bases). CDR1 LNHNV and CDR2 YYDKDF come from the germline V gene (reference sequence). This CDR3 comprises 14 residues. Trimming left V 1 base short and J 1 base short, with 8 bases between.

Regarding this clone: The identical CDR3 is also encoded by other nucleotide sequences in the sample. The chain joins TRBV5-4 to TRBJ2-7, with a weak D call TRBD1 (5 bases). The length of the CDR3 is 14 residues. The germline CDR1 and CDR2 sequences are SGHNT and YYREEE (reference sequence). The ends were cut back, 4 bases at V and 4 bases at J, with 15 bases in the middle. The CDR3 region is CASSPQGTSYEQYF. For the CDR3, the DNA is TGTGCCAGCAGCCCCCAGGGTACCTCATACGAGCAGTACTTC.

The J gene is TRBJ1-3, the V gene TRBV4-2; no firm D call. Germline V gives CDR1 LGHNA, CDR2 YNFKEQ. Between the trimmed V and J ends, which lost 1 base and 0 bases, there was a span of 7 bases. CDR3 length: 15 amino acids. The chain's CDR3 is CASSQVSSSGNTIYF. The CDR3 bases are TGTGCCAGCAGCCAAGTTTCCAGCTCTGGAAACACCATATATTTT.

The V and J genes are TRBV10-3 and TRBJ2-1, with 9 positions matching TRBD2. The length of the CDR3 is 15 residues. In germline, CDR1 is ENHRY, CDR2 SYGVKD. V shed 4 bases, J shed 6 bases, and the junction held 7 bases outside the gene matches. CDR3 sequence (DNA): TGTGCCATCAGTGGGCTAGCGGGAATCGGCAATGAGCAGTTCTTC. Its translation is CAISGLAGIGNEQFF.

The chain couples TRBV10-3 to TRBJ1-4, with 9 bases lining up with TRBD1. The CDR3 totals 14 residues. The V segment lost 5 bases and the J segment 8 bases; nucleotides outside the gene matches: 6. Germline V gene data show CDR1 as ENHRY and CDR2 as SYGVKD. Here the CDR3 DNA reads TGTGCCATCAGTACGACAGGGGGGGAAGAAAAACTGTTTTTT. Translating gives CAISTTGGEEKLFF.

This chain connects TRBV19 to TRBJ1-5; the match to TRBD1 covers 8 bases. This CDR3 spans 14 amino acids. V lost 7 bases to trimming and J lost 3 bases; unmatched junction nucleotides: 5. Germline V gives CDR1 LNHDA, CDR2 SQIVND (reference sequence). This chain's CDR3 is CASKGTGVNQPQHF. DNA for the CDR3: TGTGCCAGTAAAGGGACAGGAGTCAATCAGCCCCAGCATTTT.

This rearrangement joins TRBV10-3 to TRBJ1-2; 7 positions agree with TRBD1. CDR1 ENHRY and CDR2 SYGVKD come from the germline V gene. The V segment lost 3 bases and the J segment 5 bases; nucleotides outside the gene matches: 9. This CDR3 comprises 15 residues. CDR3 loop: CAISDRGKALYGYTF. CDR3 sequence (DNA): TGTGCCATCAGTGACAGGGGGAAGGCCCTTTATGGCTACACCTTC.

The CDR3, as DNA: TGTGCCAGCAGCTCTAACAGGAACACTGAAGCTTTCTTT. Its translation is CASSSNRNTEAFF. This rearrangement joins TRBV7-3 to TRBJ1-1; D is unclear. The CDR3 has 13 amino acids. Germline CDR1 SGHTA, CDR2 FQGTGA. With 4 bases removed from V and 1 base from J, the gap between germline ends came to 7 bases. Using reference TRBV7-3 and TRBJ1-1 for the parts outside the CDR3, the full variable domain is GAGVSQTPSNKVTEKGKYVELRCDPISGHTALYWYRQSLGQGPEFLIYFQGTGAADDSGLPNDRFFAVRPEGSVSTLKIQRTERGDSAVYLCASSSNRNTEAFFGQGTRLTVV.